The 12 T cell receptor beta chains listed next were all sequenced from one sample in a study of blood T cell repertoires in COVID-19. Clones were sequenced by immunoSEQ multiplex PCR, and TCRdb holds only the in-frame ones, with some missing. The repertoire includes 290,000 or so clones, around 91% of them detected once, and 4% to 5.5% sits in the top ten. Sequencing was carried out using PBMCs or T cells enriched from blood (not recorded which). These TCRs come from a woman younger than 35 with acute COVID-19.

This chain connects TRBV28 to TRBJ1-1; D not resolved. From germline, CDR1 is MDHEN and CDR2 SYDVKM. Trimming left V 8 bases short and J 0 bases short, with 13 bases between. The CDR3 runs to 14 residues. The CDR3 DNA follows: TGTGCCAGCCGCCAGGTTCCCATGAACACTGAAGCTTTCTTT. It yields the protein CASRQVPMNTEAFF.

This rearrangement joins TRBV19 to TRBJ1-1, with 8 bases that match TRBD1. Germline V lookup: CDR1 LNHDA, CDR2 SQIVND (reference sequence). Trimming cost V 5 bases and J 3 bases; bases outside gene matches: 8. The CDR3 is 15 amino acids. CDR3 sequence (DNA): TGTGCCAGTAGTCCCGCGCAGGGGGCTTACACTGAAGCTTTCTTT. It codes for CASSPAQGAYTEAFF. The full variable domain, its missing parts supplied by reference TRBV19 and TRBJ1-1, is DGGITQSPKYLFRKEGQNVTLSCEQNLNHDAMYWYRQDPGQGLRLIYYSQIVNDFQKGDIAEGYSVSREKKESFPLTVTSAQKNPTAFYLCASSPAQGAYTEAFFGQGTRLTVV.

There are a few counts of this clone. The rearrangement links TRBV7-9 to TRBJ1-5; D is possibly TRBD1 (5 bases). V was trimmed by 1 base and J by 4 bases, leaving 20 bases between them. Per germline, CDR1 SEHNR and CDR2 FQNEAQ (reference sequence). CDR3 size: 18 residues. The CDR3 coding sequence is TGTGCCAGCAGCTTAGTCGGGTGGGGCTCCGTCGGGAATCAGCCCCAGCATTTT. This gives the protein CASSLVGWGSVGNQPQHF.

This rearrangement joins TRBV19 to TRBJ2-5; D might be TRBD2 (5 bases). V lost 6 bases, J lost 5 bases, and 22 bases lay in between. From germline, CDR1 is LNHDA and CDR2 SQIVND (reference sequence). The CDR3 has 16 residues. The CDR3 region has the DNA TGTGCCAGTAGCCCGACGGGGTATCGGGCAGTCGAGACCCAGTACTTC. It codes for CASSPTGYRAVETQYF.

This chain connects TRBV11-3 to TRBJ1-2; TRBD1 agrees at 11 bases. Germline V lookup: CDR1 SGHNT, CDR2 YENEEA. J lost 6 bases, V lost 5 bases, and 2 bases had no gene match. The CDR3 covers 13 residues. CDR3 in DNA: TGTGCCAGCAGCCTGGACAGGGGGCATGGCTACACCTTC. Protein: CASSLDRGHGYTF.

The count of this clone is one. The chain recombines TRBV11-3 with TRBJ1-1, with D possibly matching TRBD1 (6 bases). The ends were cut back, 5 bases at V and 1 base at J, with 17 bases in the middle. Germline loops: CDR1 SGHNT, CDR2 YENEEA. The CDR3 totals 16 residues. CDR3 sequence: CASSPLGGLWNTEAFF. Written as DNA, the CDR3 is TGTGCCAGCAGCCCCCTCGGGGGGCTTTGGAACACTGAAGCTTTCTTT.

The chain combines TRBV12-3 or TRBV12-4 with TRBJ2-7, with 8 bases that match TRBD1. The CDR3 covers 13 residues. Trimming cost V 6 bases and J 5 bases; bases outside gene matches: 6. CDR3 residues: CASSSQGEDEQYF. In DNA form, the CDR3 reads TGTGCCAGCAGCTCACAGGGGGAAGACGAGCAGTACTTC.

The chain employs TRBV5-1 and TRBJ2-7; 8 bases fit TRBD2. After removal of 3 bases from V and 3 bases from J, the junction contained 8 bases not matched to a gene. The CDR3 is 15 amino acids. CDR1 and CDR2 from the germline V gene are SGHRS and YFSETQ. In DNA form, the CDR3 reads TGCGCCAGCAGCTCCCCCCGGAGCGGGAGCTACGAGCAGTACTTC. This translates into CASSSPRSGSYEQYF.

This clone was seen just once. The V gene is TRBV28, the J gene TRBJ1-1; D possibly corresponds to TRBD1 (5 bases). Deletions cut 6 bases from V and 3 bases from J, with 17 bases between. Germline CDR1 MDHEN, CDR2 SYDVKM. The CDR3 loop spans 15 amino acids. CDR3 loop: CASRSPGGWDTEAFF. CDR3 nucleotide sequence: TGTGCCAGCAGGAGCCCGGGGGGTTGGGACACTGAAGCTTTCTTT.

This clone came up once. This chain connects TRBV2 to TRBJ2-7, with TRBD1 matching 7 bases. CDR3 length equals 12 residues. Germline V gene sequence: CDR1 SNHLY, CDR2 FYNNEI. The J segment lost 5 bases and the V segment lost 6 bases, leaving 4 bases of the junction unmatched. CDR3 amino acids: CASRTGSHEQYF. The CDR3 DNA reads TGTGCCAGCAGGACAGGGTCCCACGAGCAGTACTTC.

The V and J genes are TRBV18 and TRBJ2-1; 8 bases are a match to TRBD2. Germline assignment: CDR1 KGHSH and CDR2 LQKENI. Trimming cost V 3 bases and J 5 bases; bases outside gene matches: 3. CDR3 size: 14 residues. CDR3 sequence reads: CASSPLTSDNEQFF. In nucleotides, the CDR3 is TGTGCCAGCTCACCTTTGACTAGCGACAATGAGCAGTTCTTC.

As DNA, the CDR3 is TGTGCCAGCAGCGTAGCCCAAGGGAGGGCAGATACGCAGTATTTT. Its translation is CASSVAQGRADTQYF. The V call is TRBV9, the J call TRBJ2-3; 7 nucleotides agree with TRBD2. V was clipped by 0 bases and J by 4 bases; unmatched bases: 5. The germline CDR1 and CDR2 sequences are SGDLS and YYNGEE. The CDR3 length is 15 residues.